This section outlines one T cell receptor (beta chain) sequence together with its context. J gave up 8 bases and V 1 base, and 4 bases lay outside the gene matches. This CDR3 spans 12 amino acids. Germline V CDR1 and CDR2: GTSNPN, SVGIG (reference sequence). The sample belongs to a study of blood T cell repertoires in COVID-19. Across the study: The United States, Italy and Spain were the sources of the acute and convalescent COVID-19 samples. Sample material is recorded as cDNA or gDNA derived from T cells, B-cell-depleted T cells, or PBMCs.

Source study methods: Counts of nucleated cells, estimated from reference gene primer amplification, were obtained. Produced via immunoSEQ multiplex PCR; TCRdb's table is partial and in-frame only. The V and J calls and the clone size are those of that table, but D and trimming were determined from the DNA. The sample lists around 120,000 clones; about 85% were seen once. The chain carries TRBV30 and TRBJ1-1; 7 nucleotides align to TRBD1. The sequencing sample was made of peripheral blood. The receptor was isolated from a man aged 40-55 years with active or convalescent COVID-19. The DNA for the CDR3 is TGTGCCTGGAGTGGATCAGGGGGGGAAGCTTTCTTT. Translated: CAWSGSGGEAFF.